The 6 T cell receptor beta chains given below trace back to one sample, sequenced in a study of cytomegalovirus exposure and HLA in healthy donors. This table comes from immunoSEQ multiplex PCR, and its TCRdb copy is limited to in-frame clones, with some not included. This repertoire shows 170,000 or so clones, around 82% found once; its top ten account for 2.5% to 3%. Sequenced sample: PBMCs. These receptors were obtained from a woman aged 18-29 years in good health and CMV-seropositive.

This chain joins TRBV27 and TRBJ1-2, with 8 nucleotides matching TRBD1. The CDR3 spans 16 residues. Germline V gives CDR1 MNHEY, CDR2 SMNVEV (reference sequence). Losses at the gene ends were 6 bases for V and 4 bases for J; bases not matched to a gene: 13. The CDR3 DNA reads as TGTGCCAGCAGCCCAACCTACAGGGGGTCGAGCTATGGCTACACCTTC. It yields the protein CASSPTYRGSSYGYTF.

The chain employs TRBV4-3 and TRBJ1-1; D possibly corresponds to TRBD1 (6 bases). Looked up from germline, CDR1 is LGHNA and CDR2 is YSLEER. The CDR3 sequence is 12 residues long. V lost 4 bases and J lost 8, with 11 bases in between. The DNA of the CDR3 is TGCGCCAGCAGCCGGACAGCGGAGGAAGCTTTCTTT. As protein: CASSRTAEEAFF.

The V call is TRBV13, the J call TRBJ2-1, with 9 bases that match TRBD1. Germline V gene sequence: CDR1 PRHDT, CDR2 FYEKMQ (reference sequence). The CDR3 spans 15 residues. V lost 5 bases, J lost 7 bases, and 9 bases stayed unmatched. The CDR3 region is CASSLPGQGMNEQFF. The CDR3 nucleotides read TGTGCCAGCAGCCTACCGGGACAGGGCATGAATGAGCAGTTCTTC.

This clone has a single count. This chain joins TRBV2 and TRBJ2-7, with 7 bases lining up with TRBD2. The length of the CDR3 is 12 residues. CDR1 SNHLY and CDR2 FYNNEI come from the germline V gene. V lost 4 bases, J lost 3 bases, and 0 bases stayed unmatched. CDR3 DNA sequence: TGTGCCAGCAGTGGGGAGGGCTACGAGCAGTACTTC. It specifies CASSGEGYEQYF.

The gene calls are TRBV29-1 and TRBJ2-1; weak D call: TRBD2 (5 bases). Trimming removed 8 bases from V and 5 bases from J, with 13 bases in between. The CDR3 spans 12 residues. Germline V CDR1 and CDR2: SQVTM, ANQGSEA. DNA of the CDR3: TGCAGCCCCGGGGTTTCTAACAATGAGCAGTTCTTC. As protein: CSPGVSNNEQFF.

The genes are TRBV19 and TRBJ2-7, with 8 bases matching TRBD2. V lost 6 bases, J lost 6 bases, and 10 bases stayed unmatched. Looked up from germline, CDR1 is LNHDA and CDR2 is SQIVND (reference sequence). There are 14 residues in the CDR3. Here the CDR3 reads CASRLSGTLAEQYF. The CDR3 DNA is TGTGCCAGTAGGCTTAGCGGGACACTTGCCGAGCAGTACTTC.